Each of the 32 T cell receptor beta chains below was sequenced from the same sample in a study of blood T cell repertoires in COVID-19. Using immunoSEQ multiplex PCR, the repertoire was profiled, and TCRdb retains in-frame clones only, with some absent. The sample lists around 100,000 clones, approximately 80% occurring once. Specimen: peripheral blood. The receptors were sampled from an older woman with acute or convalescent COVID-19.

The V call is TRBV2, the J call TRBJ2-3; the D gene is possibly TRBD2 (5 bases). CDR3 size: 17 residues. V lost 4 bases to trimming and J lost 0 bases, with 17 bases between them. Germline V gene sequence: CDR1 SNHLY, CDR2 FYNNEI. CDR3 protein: CASSVRSGAASTDTQYF. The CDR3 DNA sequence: TGTGCCAGCAGTGTTCGTTCAGGAGCGGCTAGCACAGATACGCAGTATTTT.

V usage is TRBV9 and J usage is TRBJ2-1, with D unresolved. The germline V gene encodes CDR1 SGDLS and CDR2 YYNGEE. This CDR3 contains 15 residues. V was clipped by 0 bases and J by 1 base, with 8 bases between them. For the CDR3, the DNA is TGTGCCAGCAGCGTAGTCGGAGCATCCTACAATGAGCAGTTCTTC. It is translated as CASSVVGASYNEQFF.

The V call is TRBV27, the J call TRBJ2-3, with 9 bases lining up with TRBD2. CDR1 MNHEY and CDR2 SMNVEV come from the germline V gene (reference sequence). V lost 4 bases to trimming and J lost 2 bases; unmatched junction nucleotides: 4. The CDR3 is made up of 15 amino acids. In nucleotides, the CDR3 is TGTGCCAGCAGTTCTAGCGGGACCTACACAGATACGCAGTATTTT. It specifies CASSSSGTYTDTQYF.

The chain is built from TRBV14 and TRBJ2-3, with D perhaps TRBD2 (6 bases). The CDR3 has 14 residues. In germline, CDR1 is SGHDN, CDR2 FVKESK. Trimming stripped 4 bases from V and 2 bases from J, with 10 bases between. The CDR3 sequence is CASSRGDHTDTQYF. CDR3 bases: TGTGCCAGCAGCCGGGGGGATCACACAGATACGCAGTATTTT. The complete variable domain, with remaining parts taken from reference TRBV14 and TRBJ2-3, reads EAGVTQFPSHSVIEKGQTVTLRCDPISGHDNLYWYRRVMGKEIKFLLHFVKESKQDESGMPNNRFLAERTGGTYSTLKVQPAELEDSGVYFCASSRGDHTDTQYFGPGTRLTVL.

Written as DNA, the CDR3 is TGTGCCAGCAGCGGGACTAGCGGCCCGTTAGGGACAGATACGCAGTATTTT. It specifies CASSGTSGPLGTDTQYF. V is TRBV3-1 (or the pseudogene TRBV3-2) and J is TRBJ2-3, with 11 nucleotides matching TRBD2. V was clipped by 5 bases and J by 3 bases; unmatched bases: 10. The CDR3 is 17 amino acids. CDR1 LGHDT and CDR2 YNNKEL come from the germline V gene (reference sequence).

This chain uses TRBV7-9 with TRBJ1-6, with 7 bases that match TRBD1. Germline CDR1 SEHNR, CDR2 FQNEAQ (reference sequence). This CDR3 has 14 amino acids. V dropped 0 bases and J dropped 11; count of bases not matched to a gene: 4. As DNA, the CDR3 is TGTGCCAGCAGCTTAGCCAGGGGGAAGGCACCCCTCCACTTT. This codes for CASSLARGKAPLHF.

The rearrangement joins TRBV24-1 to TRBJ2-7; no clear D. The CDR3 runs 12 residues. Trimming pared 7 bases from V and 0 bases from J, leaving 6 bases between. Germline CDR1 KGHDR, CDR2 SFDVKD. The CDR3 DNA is TGTGCCACCAGCCCCGGCTCCTACGAGCAGTACTTC. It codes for CATSPGSYEQYF.

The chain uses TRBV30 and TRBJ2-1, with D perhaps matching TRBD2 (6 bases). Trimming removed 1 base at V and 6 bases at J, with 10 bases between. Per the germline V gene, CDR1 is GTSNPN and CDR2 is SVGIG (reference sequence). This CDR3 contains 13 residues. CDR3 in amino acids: CAWSARLGNEQFF. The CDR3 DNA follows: TGTGCCTGGAGTGCCCGACTAGGCAATGAGCAGTTCTTC.

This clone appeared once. The CDR3 reads CAITARGASYNEQFF. As DNA, the CDR3 is TGTGCCATCACCGCACGGGGGGCTTCCTACAATGAGCAGTTCTTC. The chain joins TRBV10-3 to TRBJ2-1, with D perhaps TRBD2 (7 bases). Looked up from germline, CDR1 is ENHRY and CDR2 is SYGVKD. Trimming removed 7 bases from V and 1 base from J, with 14 bases in between. This CDR3 has 15 residues.

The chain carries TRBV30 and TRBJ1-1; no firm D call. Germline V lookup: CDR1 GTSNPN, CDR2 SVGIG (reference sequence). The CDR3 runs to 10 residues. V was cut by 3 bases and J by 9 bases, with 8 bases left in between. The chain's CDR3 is CAWRSLKAFF. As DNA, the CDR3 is TGTGCCTGGAGATCCCTTAAAGCTTTCTTT.

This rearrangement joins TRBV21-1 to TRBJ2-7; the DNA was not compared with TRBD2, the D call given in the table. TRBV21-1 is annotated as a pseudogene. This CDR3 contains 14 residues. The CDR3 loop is CASSKFGSSYEQYF. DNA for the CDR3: TGTGCCAGCAGCAAATTCGGGAGCTCCTACGAGCAGTACTTC.

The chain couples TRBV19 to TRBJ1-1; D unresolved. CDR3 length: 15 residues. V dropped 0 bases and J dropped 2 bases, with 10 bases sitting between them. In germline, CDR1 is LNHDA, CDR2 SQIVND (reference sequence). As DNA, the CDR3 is TGTGCCAGTAGTATAGACAGCCGCGGAAACACTGAAGCTTTCTTT. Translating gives CASSIDSRGNTEAFF.

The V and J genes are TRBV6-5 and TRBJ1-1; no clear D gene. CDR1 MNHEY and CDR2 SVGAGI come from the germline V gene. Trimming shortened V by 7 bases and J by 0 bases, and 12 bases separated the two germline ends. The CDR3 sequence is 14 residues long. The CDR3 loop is CASKPPQVNTEAFF. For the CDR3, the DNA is TGTGCCAGCAAACCCCCCCAGGTGAACACTGAAGCTTTCTTT.

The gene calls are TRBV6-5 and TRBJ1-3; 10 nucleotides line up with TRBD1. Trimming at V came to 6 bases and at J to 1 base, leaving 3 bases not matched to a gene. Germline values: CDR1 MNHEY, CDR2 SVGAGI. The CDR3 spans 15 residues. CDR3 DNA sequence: TGTGCCAGCAGCCGGGACAGGGGATCTGGAAACACCATATATTTT. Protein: CASSRDRGSGNTIYF.

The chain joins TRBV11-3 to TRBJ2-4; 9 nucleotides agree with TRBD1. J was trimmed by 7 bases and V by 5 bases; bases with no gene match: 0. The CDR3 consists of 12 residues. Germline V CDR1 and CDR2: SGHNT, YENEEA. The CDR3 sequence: CASSGTGNIQYF. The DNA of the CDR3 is TGTGCCAGCAGCGGGACAGGGAACATTCAGTACTTC.

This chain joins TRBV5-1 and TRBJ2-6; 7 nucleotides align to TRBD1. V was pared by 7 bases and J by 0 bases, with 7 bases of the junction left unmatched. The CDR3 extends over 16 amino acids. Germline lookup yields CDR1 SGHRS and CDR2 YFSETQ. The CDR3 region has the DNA TGCGCCAGCTGGACAGGTTTTCGCTCTGGGGCCAACGTCCTGACTTTC. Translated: CASWTGFRSGANVLTF.

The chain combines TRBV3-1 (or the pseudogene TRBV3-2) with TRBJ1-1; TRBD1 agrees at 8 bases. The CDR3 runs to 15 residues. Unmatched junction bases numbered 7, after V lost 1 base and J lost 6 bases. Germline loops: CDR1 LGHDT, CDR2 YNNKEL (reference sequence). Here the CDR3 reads CASSQVRQGRAEAFF. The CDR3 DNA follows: TGTGCCAGCAGCCAAGTTCGACAGGGGAGGGCTGAAGCTTTCTTT.

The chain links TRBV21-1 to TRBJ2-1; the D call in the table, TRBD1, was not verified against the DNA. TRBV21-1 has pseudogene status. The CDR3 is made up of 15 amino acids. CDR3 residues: CASSKRDRGNNEQFF. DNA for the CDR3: TGTGCCAGCAGCAAAAGGGACAGGGGCAACAATGAGCAGTTCTTC.

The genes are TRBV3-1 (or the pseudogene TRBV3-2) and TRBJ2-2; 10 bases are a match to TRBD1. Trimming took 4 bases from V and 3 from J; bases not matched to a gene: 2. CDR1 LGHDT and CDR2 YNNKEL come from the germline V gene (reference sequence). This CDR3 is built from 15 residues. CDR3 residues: CASSRQGAYTGELFF. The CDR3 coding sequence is TGTGCCAGCAGCCGACAGGGGGCTTACACCGGGGAGCTGTTTTTT.

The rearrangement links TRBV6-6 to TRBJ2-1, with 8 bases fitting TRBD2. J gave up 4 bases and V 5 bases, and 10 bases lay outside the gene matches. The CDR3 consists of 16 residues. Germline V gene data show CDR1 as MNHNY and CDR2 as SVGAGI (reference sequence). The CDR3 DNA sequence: TGTGCCAGCAGTAGGACTACGTTAGCGGGGTACAATGAGCAGTTCTTC. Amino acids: CASSRTTLAGYNEQFF.

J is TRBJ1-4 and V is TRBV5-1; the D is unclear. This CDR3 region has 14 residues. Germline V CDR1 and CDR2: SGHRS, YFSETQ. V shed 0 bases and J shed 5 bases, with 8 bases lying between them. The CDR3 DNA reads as TGCGCCAGCAGCTTGGACAGCCTAAATGAAAAACTGTTTTTT. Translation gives CASSLDSLNEKLFF.

CDR3 residues: CAWSAGQGGWETQYF. The CDR3 region has the DNA TGTGCCTGGAGTGCGGGACAGGGAGGATGGGAGACCCAGTACTTC. The rearrangement uses TRBV30 and TRBJ2-5; 9 nucleotides align to TRBD1. The CDR3 is 15 residues long. Germline V gene data show CDR1 as GTSNPN and CDR2 as SVGIG (reference sequence). Germline trimming cut 1 base from V and 5 bases from J; bases unmatched to any gene: 8.

CDR3 nucleotides: TGCGCCAGCAGTGAGTCGCCCAGGGGGCTCGACGAGCAGTACTTC. Translating it yields CASSESPRGLDEQYF. The rearrangement uses TRBV10-1 and TRBJ2-7, with 8 bases fitting TRBD1. Germline assignment: CDR1 WNHNN and CDR2 SYGVQD (reference sequence). The length of the CDR3 is 15 residues. Germline trimming cut 0 bases from V and 5 bases from J; bases unmatched to any gene: 6.

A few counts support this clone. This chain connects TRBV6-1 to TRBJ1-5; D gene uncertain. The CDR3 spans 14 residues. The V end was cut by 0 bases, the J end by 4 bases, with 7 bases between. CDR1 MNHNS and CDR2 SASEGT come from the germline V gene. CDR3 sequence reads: CASSEASVNQPQHF. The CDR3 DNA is TGTGCCAGCAGTGAAGCGTCCGTAAATCAGCCCCAGCATTTT.

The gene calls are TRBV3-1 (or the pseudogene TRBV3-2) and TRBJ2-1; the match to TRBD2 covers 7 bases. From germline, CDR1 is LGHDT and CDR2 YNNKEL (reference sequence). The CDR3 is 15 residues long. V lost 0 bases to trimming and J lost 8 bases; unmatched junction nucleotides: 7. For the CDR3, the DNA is TGTGCCAGCAGCCAAGATTGGACTAGAGGAGATGAGCAGTTCTTC. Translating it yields CASSQDWTRGDEQFF.

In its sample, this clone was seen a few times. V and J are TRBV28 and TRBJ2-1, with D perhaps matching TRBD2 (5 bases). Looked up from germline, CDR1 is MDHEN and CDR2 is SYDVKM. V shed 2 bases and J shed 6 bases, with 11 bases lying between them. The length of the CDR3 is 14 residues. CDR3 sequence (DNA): TGTGCCAGCAGTTTACCCTCTCGGGGCAATGAGCAGTTCTTC. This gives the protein CASSLPSRGNEQFF.

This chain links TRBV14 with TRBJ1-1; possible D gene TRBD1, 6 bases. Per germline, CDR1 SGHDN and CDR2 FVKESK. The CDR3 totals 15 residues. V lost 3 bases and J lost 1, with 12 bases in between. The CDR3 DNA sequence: TGTGCCAGCAGCCACCGTAGGACAGAGAACACTGAAGCTTTCTTT. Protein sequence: CASSHRRTENTEAFF.

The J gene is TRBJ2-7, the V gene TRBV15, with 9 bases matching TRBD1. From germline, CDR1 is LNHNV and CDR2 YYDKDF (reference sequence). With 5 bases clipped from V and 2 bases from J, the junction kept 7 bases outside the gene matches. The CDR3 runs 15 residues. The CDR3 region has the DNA TGTGCCACCAGCGTAGGACAGGGGATTACCTACGAGCAGTACTTC. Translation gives CATSVGQGITYEQYF. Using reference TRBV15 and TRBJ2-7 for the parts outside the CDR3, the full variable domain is DAMVIQNPRYQVTQFGKPVTLSCSQTLNHNVMYWYQQKSSQAPKLLFHYYDKDFNNEADTPDNFQSRRPNTSFCFLDIRSPGLGDTAMYLCATSVGQGITYEQYFGPGTRLTVT.

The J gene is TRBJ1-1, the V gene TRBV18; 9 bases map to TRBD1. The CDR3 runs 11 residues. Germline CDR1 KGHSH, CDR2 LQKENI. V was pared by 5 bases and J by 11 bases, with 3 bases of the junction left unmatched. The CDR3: CASSADRGAFF. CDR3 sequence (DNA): TGTGCCAGCTCAGCCGACAGGGGGGCTTTCTTT. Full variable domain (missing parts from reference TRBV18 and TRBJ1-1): NAGVMQNPRHLVRRRGQEARLRCSPMKGHSHVYWYRQLPEEGLKFMVYLQKENIIDESGMPKERFSAEFPKEGPSILRIQQVVRGDSAAYFCASSADRGAFFGQGTRLTVV.

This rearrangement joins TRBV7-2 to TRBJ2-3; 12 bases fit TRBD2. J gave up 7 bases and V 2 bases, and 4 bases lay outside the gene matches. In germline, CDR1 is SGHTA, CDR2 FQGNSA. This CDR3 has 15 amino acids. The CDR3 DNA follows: TGTGCCAGCAGCTTAACTAGCGGGGGGCTCTATACGCAGTATTTT. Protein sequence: CASSLTSGGLYTQYF.

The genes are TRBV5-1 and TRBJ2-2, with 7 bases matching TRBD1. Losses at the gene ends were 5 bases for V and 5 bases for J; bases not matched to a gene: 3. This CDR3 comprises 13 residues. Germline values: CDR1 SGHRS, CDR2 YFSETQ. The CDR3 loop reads CASSLTGTGELFF. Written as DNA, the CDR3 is TGCGCCAGCAGTCTGACAGGGACCGGGGAGCTGTTTTTT. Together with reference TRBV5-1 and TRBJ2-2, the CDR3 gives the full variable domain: KAGVTQTPRYLIKTRGQQVTLSCSPISGHRSVSWYQQTPGQGLQFLFEYFSETQRNKGNFPGRFSGRQFSNSRSEMNVSTLELGDSALYLCASSLTGTGELFFGEGSRLTVL.

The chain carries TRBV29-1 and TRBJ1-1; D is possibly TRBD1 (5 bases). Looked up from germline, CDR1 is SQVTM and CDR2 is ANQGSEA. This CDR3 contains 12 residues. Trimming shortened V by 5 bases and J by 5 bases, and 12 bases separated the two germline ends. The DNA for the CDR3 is TGCAGCGTTTCGCGCAGGGATACTGAAGCTTTCTTT. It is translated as CSVSRRDTEAFF.